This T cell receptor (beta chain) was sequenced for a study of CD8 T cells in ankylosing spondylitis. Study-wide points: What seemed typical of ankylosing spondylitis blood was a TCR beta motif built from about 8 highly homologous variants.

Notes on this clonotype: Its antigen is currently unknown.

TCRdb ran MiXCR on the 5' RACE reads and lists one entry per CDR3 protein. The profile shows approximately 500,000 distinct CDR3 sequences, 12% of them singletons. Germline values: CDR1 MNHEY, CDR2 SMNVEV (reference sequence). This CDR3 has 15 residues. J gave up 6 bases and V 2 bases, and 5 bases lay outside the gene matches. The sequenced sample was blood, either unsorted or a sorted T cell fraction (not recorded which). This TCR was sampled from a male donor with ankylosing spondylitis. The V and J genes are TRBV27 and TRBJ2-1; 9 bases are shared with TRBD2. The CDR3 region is CASSLRGTSSNEQFF. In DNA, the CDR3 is TGTGCCAGCAGTTTACGAGGGACTAGCAGCAATGAGCAGTTCTTC.